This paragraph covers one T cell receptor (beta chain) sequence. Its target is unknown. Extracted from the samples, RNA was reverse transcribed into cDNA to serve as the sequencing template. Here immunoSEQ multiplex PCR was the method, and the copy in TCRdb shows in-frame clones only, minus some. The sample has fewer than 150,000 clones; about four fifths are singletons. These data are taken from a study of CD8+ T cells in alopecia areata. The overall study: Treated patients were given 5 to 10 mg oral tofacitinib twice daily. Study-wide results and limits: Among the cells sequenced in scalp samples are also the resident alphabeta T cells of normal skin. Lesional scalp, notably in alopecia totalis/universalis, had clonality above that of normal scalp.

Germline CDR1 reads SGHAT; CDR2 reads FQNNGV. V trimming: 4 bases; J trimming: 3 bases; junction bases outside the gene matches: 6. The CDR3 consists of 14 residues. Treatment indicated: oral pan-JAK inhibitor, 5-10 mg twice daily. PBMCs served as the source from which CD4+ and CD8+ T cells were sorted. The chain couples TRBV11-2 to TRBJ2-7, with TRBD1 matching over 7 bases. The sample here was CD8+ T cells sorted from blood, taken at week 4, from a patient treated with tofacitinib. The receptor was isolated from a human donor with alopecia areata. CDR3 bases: TGTGCCAGCAGCTCCGGACAGGCTATCTACGAGCAGTACTTC. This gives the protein CASSSGQAIYEQYF.